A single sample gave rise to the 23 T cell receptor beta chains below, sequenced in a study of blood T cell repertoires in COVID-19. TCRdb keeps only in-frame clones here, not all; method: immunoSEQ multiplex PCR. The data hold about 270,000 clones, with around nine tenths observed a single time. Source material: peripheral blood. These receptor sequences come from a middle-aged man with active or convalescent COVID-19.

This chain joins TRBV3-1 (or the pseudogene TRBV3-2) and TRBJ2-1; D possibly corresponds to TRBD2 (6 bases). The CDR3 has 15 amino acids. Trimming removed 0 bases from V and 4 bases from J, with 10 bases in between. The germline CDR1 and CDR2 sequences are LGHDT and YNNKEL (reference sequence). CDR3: CASSQDILAYNEQFF. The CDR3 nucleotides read TGTGCCAGCAGCCAAGATATACTAGCTTACAATGAGCAGTTCTTC.

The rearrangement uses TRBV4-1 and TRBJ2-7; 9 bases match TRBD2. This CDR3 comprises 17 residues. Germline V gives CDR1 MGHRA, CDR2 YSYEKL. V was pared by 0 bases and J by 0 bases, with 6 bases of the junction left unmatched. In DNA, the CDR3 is TGCGCCAGCAGCCAAGATCGAAGCGGGAGGCCCTCCTACGAGCAGTACTTC. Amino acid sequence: CASSQDRSGRPSYEQYF.

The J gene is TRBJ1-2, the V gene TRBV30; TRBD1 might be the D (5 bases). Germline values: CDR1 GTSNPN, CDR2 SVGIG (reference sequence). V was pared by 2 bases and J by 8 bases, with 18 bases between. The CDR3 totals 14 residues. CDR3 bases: TGTGCCTGGAGTCCCGGGCCGACGTCAGGGGGCTACACCTTC. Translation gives CAWSPGPTSGGYTF.

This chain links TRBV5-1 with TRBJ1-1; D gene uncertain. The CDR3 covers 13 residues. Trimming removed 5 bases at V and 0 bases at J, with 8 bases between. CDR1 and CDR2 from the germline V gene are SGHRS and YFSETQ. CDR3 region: CASRTGLNTEAFF. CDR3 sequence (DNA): TGCGCCAGCAGGACGGGATTGAACACTGAAGCTTTCTTT.

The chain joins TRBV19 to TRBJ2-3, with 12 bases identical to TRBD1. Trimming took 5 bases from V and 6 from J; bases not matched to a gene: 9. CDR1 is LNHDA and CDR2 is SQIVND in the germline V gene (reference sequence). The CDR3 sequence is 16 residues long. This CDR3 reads CASSGRDRGRGDTQYF. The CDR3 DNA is TGTGCCAGTAGTGGCCGGGACAGGGGGCGCGGCGATACGCAGTATTTT.

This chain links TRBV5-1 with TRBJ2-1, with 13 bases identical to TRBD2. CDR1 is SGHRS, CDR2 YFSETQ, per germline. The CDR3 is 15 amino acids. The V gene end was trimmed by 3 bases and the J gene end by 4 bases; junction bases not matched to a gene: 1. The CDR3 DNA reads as TGCGCCAGCAGCTGGACTAGCGGGGGATACAATGAGCAGTTCTTC. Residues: CASSWTSGGYNEQFF.

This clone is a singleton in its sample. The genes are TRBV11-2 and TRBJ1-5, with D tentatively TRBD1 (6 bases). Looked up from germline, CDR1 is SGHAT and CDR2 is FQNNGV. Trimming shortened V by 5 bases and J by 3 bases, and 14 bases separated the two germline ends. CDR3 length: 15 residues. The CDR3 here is CASSRFRGSNQPQHF. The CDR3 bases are TGTGCCAGCAGCCGTTTCAGGGGTTCCAATCAGCCCCAGCATTTT.

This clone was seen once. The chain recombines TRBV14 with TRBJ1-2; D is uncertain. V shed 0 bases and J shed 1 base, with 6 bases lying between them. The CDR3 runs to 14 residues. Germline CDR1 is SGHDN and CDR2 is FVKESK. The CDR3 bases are TGTGCCAGCAGCCAAGAATACAGTAACTATGGCTACACCTTC. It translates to CASSQEYSNYGYTF. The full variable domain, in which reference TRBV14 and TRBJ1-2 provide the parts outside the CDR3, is EAGVTQFPSHSVIEKGQTVTLRCDPISGHDNLYWYRRVMGKEIKFLLHFVKESKQDESGMPNNRFLAERTGGTYSTLKVQPAELEDSGVYFCASSQEYSNYGYTFGSGTRLTVV.

The CDR3 DNA is TGTGCCAGCCGGTATGGGAACACCGGGGAGCTGTTTTTT. Translating it yields CASRYGNTGELFF. This chain links TRBV2 with TRBJ2-2; D unresolved. V was trimmed by 8 bases and J by 1 base, leaving 8 bases between them. This CDR3 contains 13 residues. The germline V gene has CDR1 SNHLY and CDR2 FYNNEI.

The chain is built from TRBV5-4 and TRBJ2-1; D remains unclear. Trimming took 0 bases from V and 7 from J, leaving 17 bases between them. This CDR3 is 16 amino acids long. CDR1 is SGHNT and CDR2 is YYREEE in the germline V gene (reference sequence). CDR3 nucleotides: TGTGCCAGCAGCTTGGTTACGGGTCTAAGCCTTAATGAGCAGTTCTTC. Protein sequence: CASSLVTGLSLNEQFF.

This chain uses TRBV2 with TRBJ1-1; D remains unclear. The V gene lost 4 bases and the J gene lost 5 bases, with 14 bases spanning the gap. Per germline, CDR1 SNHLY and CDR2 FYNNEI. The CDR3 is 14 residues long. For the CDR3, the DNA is TGTGCCAGCAGTGGTAGGGAGGAGTGGACTGAAGCTTTCTTT. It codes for CASSGREEWTEAFF.

CDR3 in amino acids: CASSEASGTGVYEQYF. Here the CDR3 DNA reads TGTGCCAGCAGTGAAGCCAGCGGGACAGGGGTGTACGAGCAGTACTTC. The V call is TRBV6-1, the J call TRBJ2-7; 10 bases fit TRBD1. The junction had 6 bases not matched to a gene; V was cut back by 0 bases and J by 4 bases. The CDR3 spans 16 residues. Germline V gives CDR1 MNHNS, CDR2 SASEGT.

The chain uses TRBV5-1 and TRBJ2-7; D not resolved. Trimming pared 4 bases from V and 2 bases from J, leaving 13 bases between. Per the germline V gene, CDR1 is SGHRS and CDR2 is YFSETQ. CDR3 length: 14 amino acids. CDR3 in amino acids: CASSPGGETYEQYF. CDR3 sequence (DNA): TGCGCCAGCAGCCCGGGTGGTGAGACCTACGAGCAGTACTTC.

The CDR3 loop is CASSMKTGGISGNTIYF. The CDR3, as DNA: TGTGCCAGTAGTATGAAGACAGGGGGCATTTCTGGAAACACCATATATTTT. The V gene is TRBV19, the J gene TRBJ1-3, with 10 bases that match TRBD1. The CDR3 is 17 residues long. Germline CDR1 and CDR2: LNHDA and SQIVND (reference sequence). V dropped 3 bases and J dropped 1; count of bases not matched to a gene: 6.

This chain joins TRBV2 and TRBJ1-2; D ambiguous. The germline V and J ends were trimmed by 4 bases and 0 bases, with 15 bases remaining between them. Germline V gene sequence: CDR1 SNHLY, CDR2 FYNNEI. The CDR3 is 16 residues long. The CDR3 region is CASSAREGRANYGYTF. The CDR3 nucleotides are TGTGCCAGCAGTGCCCGGGAGGGCAGAGCTAACTATGGCTACACCTTC.

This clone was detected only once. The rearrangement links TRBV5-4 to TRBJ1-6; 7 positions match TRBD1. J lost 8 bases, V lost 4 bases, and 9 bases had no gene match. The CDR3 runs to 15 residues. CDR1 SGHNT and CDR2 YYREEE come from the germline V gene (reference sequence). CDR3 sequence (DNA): TGTGCCAGCAGCCCCACAGGGGATGCGGATTCACCCCTCCACTTT. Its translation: CASSPTGDADSPLHF.

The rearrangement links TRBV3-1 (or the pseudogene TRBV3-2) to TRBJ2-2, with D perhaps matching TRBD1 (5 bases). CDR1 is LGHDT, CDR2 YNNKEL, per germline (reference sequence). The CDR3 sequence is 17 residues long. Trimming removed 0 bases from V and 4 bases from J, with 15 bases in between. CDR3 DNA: TGTGCCAGCAGCCAAGATGACGGACACTGGGTCACCGGGGAGCTGTTTTTT. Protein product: CASSQDDGHWVTGELFF.

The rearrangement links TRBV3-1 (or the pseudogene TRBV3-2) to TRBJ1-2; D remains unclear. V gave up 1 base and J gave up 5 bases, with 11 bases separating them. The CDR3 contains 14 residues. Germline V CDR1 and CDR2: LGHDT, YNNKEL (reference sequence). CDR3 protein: CASSQGTAEYGYTF. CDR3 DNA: TGTGCCAGCAGCCAAGGAACAGCAGAGTATGGCTACACCTTC.

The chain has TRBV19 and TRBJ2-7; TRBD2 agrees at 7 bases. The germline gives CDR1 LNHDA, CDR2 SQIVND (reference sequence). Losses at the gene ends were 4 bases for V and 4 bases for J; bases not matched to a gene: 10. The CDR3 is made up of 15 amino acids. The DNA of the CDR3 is TGTGCCAGTAGTAGCGGTAGCGGGCCGATTTACGAGCAGTACTTC. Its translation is CASSSGSGPIYEQYF.

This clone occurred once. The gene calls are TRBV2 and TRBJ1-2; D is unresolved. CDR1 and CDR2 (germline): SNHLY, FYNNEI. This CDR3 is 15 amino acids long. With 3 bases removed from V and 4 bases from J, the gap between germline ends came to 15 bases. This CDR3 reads CASSDPSFGVYGYTF. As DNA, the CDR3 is TGTGCCAGCAGTGACCCAAGCTTCGGAGTCTATGGCTACACCTTC.

The CDR3 is CASSLVNTEAFF. The CDR3 region has the DNA TGTGCCAGCAGCCTAGTGAACACTGAAGCTTTCTTT. The rearrangement links TRBV12-3 or TRBV12-4 to TRBJ1-1; D remains ambiguous. This CDR3 is built from 12 residues. V was trimmed by 6 bases and J by 0 bases, leaving 5 bases between them.

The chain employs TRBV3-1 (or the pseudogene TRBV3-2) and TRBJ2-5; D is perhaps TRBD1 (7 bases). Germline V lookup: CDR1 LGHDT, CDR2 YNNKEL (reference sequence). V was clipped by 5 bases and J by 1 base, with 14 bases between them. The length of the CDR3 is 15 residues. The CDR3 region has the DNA TGTGCCAGCAGCTACCCGCAGGGGGGCCAAGAGACCCAGTACTTC. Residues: CASSYPQGGQETQYF.

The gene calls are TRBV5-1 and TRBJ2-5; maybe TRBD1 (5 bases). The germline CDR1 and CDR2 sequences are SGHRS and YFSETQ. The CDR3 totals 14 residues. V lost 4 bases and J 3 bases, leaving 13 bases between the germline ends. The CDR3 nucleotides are TGCGCCAGCAGCCAACAGGCGGCAGAAGAGACCCAGTACTTC. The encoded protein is CASSQQAAEETQYF.